Detailed here is one T cell receptor beta chain. The table came from immunoSEQ multiplex PCR; TCRdb's copy has only in-frame clones and leaves some out. The table records about 100,000 clones, 85% to 95% of them present only once. The data are from a study of siplizumab effects on memory and regulatory T cells. Trimming stripped 5 bases from V and 2 bases from J, with 15 bases between. The CDR3 is 16 residues long. Looked up from germline, CDR1 is SGHNT and CDR2 is YENEEA. The rearrangement uses TRBV11-3 and TRBJ2-2, with D perhaps matching TRBD2 (6 bases). The TCR was taken from a human donor in good health. Sequencing was done on a sample of non-Treg CD4+ T cells sorted from blood. This chain's CDR3 is CASSPMGLTNTGELFF. As DNA, the CDR3 is TGTGCCAGCAGCCCCATGGGACTCACAAACACCGGGGAGCTGTTTTTT.